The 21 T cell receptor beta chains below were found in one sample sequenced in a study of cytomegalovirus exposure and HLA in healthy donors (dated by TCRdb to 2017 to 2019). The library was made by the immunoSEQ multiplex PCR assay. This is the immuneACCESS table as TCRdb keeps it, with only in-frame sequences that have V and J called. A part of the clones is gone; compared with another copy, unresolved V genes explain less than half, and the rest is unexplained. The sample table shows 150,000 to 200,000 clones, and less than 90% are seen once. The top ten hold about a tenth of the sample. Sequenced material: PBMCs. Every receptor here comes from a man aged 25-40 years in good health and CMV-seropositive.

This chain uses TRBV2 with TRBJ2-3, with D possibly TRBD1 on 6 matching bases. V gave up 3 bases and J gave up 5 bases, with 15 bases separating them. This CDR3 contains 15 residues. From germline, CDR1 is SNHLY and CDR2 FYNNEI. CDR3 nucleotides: TGTGCCAGCAGTGAGCAGGGGCTCGGACTAGATACGCAGTATTTT. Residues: CASSEQGLGLDTQYF.

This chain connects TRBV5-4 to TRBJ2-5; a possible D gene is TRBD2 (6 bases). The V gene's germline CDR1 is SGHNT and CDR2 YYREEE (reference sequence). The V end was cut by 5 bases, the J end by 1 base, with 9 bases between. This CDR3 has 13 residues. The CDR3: CASRDGSQETQYF. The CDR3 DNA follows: TGTGCCAGCAGGGACGGGAGCCAAGAGACCCAGTACTTC. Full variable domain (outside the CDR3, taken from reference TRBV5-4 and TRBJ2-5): ETGVTQSPTHLIKTRGQQVTLRCSSQSGHNTVSWYQQALGQGPQFIFQYYREEENGRGNFPPRFSGLQFPNYSSELNVNALELDDSALYLCASRDGSQETQYFGPGTRLLVL.

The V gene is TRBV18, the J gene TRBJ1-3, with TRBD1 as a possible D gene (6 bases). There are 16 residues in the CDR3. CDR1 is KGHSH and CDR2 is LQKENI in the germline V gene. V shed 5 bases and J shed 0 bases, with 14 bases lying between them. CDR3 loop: CASSDQDSRSGNTIYF. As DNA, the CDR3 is TGTGCCAGCTCAGACCAGGACAGCCGCTCTGGAAACACCATATATTTT.

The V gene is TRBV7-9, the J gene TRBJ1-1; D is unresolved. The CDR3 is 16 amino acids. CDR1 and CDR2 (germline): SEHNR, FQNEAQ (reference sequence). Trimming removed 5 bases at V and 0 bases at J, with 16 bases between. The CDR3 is CASSLTRSRMNTEAFF. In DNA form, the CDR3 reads TGTGCCAGCAGCCTGACTAGGTCGAGGATGAACACTGAAGCTTTCTTT.

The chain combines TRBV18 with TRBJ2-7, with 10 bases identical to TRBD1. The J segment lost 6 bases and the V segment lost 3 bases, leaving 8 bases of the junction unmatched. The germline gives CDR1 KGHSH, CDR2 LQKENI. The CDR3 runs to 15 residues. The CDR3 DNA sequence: TGTGCCAGCTCACCGGCCGGGACAGGGGCGCTCGAGCAGTACTTC. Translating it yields CASSPAGTGALEQYF.

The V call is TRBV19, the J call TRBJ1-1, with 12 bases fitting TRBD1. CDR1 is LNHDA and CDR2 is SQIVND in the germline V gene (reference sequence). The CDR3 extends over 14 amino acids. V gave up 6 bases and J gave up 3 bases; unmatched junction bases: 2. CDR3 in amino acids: CASSGTGGHTEAFF. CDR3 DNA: TGTGCCAGTAGCGGGACAGGGGGCCACACTGAAGCTTTCTTT.

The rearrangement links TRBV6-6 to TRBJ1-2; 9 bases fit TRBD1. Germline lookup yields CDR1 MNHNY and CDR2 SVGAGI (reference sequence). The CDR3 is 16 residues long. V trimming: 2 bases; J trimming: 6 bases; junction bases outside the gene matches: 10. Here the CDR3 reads CASSYASGQGSNGYTF. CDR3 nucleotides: TGTGCCAGCAGTTACGCATCGGGACAGGGAAGTAATGGCTACACCTTC.

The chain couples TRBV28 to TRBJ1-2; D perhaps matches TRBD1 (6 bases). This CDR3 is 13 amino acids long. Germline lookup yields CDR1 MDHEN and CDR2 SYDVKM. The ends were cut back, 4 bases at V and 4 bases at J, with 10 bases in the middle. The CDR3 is CASSWGGGYGYTF. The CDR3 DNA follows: TGTGCCAGCAGTTGGGGGGGCGGCTATGGCTACACCTTC.

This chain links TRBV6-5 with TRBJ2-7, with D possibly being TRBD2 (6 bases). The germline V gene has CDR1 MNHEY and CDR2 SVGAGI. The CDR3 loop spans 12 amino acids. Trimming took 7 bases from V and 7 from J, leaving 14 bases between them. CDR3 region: CASKSGDWEQYF. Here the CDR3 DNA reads TGTGCCAGCAAGTCGGGGGACTGGGAGCAGTACTTC.

The CDR3, as DNA: TGCAGCGTTGAGGCGGGCCGAGGGGGCGAGCAGTACTTC. It yields the protein CSVEAGRGGEQYF. The rearrangement uses TRBV29-1 and TRBJ2-7, with D possibly TRBD1 on 6 matching bases. The germline gives CDR1 SQVTM, CDR2 ANQGSEA. Trimming removed 3 bases at V and 6 bases at J, with 15 bases between. This CDR3 is built from 13 residues.

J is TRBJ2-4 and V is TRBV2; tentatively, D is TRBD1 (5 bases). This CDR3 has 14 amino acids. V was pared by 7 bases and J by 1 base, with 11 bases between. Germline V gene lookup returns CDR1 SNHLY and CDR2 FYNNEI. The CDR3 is CASKQRGAKNIQYF. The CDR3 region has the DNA TGTGCCAGCAAACAAAGGGGTGCCAAAAACATTCAGTACTTC.

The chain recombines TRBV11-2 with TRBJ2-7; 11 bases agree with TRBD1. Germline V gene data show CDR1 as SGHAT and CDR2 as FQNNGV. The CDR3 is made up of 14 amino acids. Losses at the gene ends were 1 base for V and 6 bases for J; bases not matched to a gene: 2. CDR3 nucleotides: TGTGCCAGCAGCTTAGGGACAGGGGGCTTCGAGCAGTACTTC. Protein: CASSLGTGGFEQYF.

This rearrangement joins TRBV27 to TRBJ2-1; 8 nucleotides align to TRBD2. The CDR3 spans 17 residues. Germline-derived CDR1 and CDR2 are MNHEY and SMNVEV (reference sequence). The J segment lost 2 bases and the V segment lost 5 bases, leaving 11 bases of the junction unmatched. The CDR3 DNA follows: TGTGCCAGCAGTGCCCTATACACTAGCGGAACCTACAATGAGCAGTTCTTC. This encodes CASSALYTSGTYNEQFF.

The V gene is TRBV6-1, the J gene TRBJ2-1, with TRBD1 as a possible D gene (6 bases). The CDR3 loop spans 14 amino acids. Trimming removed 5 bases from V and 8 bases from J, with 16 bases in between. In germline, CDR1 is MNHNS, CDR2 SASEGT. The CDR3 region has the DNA TGTGCCAGCAGTATGGACAGTGAAGTCGATGAGCAGTTCTTC. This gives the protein CASSMDSEVDEQFF.

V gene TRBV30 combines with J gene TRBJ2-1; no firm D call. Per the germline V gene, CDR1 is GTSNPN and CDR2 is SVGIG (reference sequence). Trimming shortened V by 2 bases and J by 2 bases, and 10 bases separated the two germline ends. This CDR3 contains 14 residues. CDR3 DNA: TGTGCCTGGAGTTTCGCATCGGCCTACAATGAGCAGTTCTTC. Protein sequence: CAWSFASAYNEQFF.

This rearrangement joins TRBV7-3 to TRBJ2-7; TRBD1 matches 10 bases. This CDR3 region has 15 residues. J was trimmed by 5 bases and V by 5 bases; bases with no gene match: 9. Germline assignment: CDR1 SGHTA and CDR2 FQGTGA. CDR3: CASSLSGTGVHEQYF. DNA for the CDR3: TGTGCCAGCAGCCTCTCCGGGACAGGGGTGCACGAGCAGTACTTC.

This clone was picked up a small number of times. The chain's CDR3 is CASSEARGNSPLHF. In DNA, the CDR3 is TGTGCCAGCAGTGAGGCCAGGGGTAATTCACCCCTCCACTTT. The chain uses TRBV6-1 and TRBJ1-6, with D maybe TRBD1 (6 bases). Germline lookup yields CDR1 MNHNS and CDR2 SASEGT. V was cut by 3 bases and J by 6 bases, with 9 bases left in between. The CDR3 sequence is 14 residues long.

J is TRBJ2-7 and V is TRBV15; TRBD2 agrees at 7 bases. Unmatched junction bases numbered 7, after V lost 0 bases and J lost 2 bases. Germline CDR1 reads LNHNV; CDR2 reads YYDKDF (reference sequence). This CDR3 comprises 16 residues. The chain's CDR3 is CATSRDGRAPTYEQYF. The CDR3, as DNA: TGTGCCACCAGCAGAGATGGGAGGGCCCCGACCTACGAGCAGTACTTC.

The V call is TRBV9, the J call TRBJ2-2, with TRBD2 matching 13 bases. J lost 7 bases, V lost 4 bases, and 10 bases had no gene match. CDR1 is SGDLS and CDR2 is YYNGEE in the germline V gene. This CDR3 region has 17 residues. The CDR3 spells CASSSRTSGSKNGELFF. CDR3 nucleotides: TGTGCCAGCAGCTCCCGGACTAGCGGGAGTAAGAACGGGGAGCTGTTTTTT.

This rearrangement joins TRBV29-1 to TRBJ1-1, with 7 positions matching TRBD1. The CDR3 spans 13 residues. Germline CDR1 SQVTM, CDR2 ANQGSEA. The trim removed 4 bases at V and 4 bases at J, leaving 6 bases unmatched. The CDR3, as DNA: TGCAGCGTTGGACAGGGAGGAGGCACTGAAGCTTTCTTT. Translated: CSVGQGGGTEAFF.

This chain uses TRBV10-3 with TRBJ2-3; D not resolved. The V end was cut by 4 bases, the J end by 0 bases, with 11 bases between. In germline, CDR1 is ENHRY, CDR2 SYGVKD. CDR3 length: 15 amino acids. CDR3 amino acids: CAISVNSPSTDTQYF. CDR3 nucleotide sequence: TGTGCCATCAGTGTTAACAGTCCTAGCACAGATACGCAGTATTTT.